The 27 T cell receptor beta chains below come from one sample, sequenced in a study of metastatic and nonmetastatic thyroid tumors. TCRdb re-called the PCR reads via MiXCR. The table includes about 39,000 clones, around 20% detected once. No treatment of any kind had been given to any patient before thyroid surgery. Sequencing was done on a sample of blood. Every receptor here comes from a female donor with papillary thyroid cancer or a benign thyroid nodule (not recorded which). Some clones in this sample may be carry-over from other donors' samples.

This clone was seen more than once but under ten times. A much larger clone differs from this one at a single base, so this may be a read error. This chain uses TRBV9 with TRBJ2-3; 9 bases match TRBD2. The trim removed 3 bases at V and 4 bases at J, leaving 6 bases unmatched. The CDR3 sequence is 15 residues long. Germline V gene data show CDR1 as SGDLS and CDR2 as YYNGEE. As DNA, the CDR3 is TGTGCCAGCAGCGCGTTAGCGGGAGCCGCAGATACGCAGTATTTT. Protein: CASSALAGAADTQYF.

This clone occurred many times. Other DNA sequences in this sample translate to the same CDR3. The J gene is TRBJ2-7, the V gene TRBV4-2; 8 nucleotides match TRBD2. The CDR3 covers 17 residues. The germline gives CDR1 LGHNA, CDR2 YNFKEQ. V was pared by 4 bases and J by 4 bases, with 15 bases of the junction left unmatched. The CDR3 DNA is TGTGCCAGCAGCCTTCCCGGGACTAGGGGGGCAGGTTACGAGCAGTACTTC. This codes for CASSLPGTRGAGYEQYF.

This clone was seen ten or more times. The chain links TRBV4-3 to TRBJ2-6, with 9 bases that match TRBD1. With V trimmed by 0 bases and J by 0 bases, 0 bases remained unmatched. The CDR3 extends over 17 amino acids. Germline V lookup: CDR1 LGHNA, CDR2 YSLEER. The CDR3 DNA reads TGCGCCAGCAGCCAAGAGGGACAGGGCTCTGGGGCCAACGTCCTGACTTTC. This gives the protein CASSQEGQGSGANVLTF.

The sample holds many counts of this clone. This chain connects TRBV20-1 to TRBJ1-4; the D gene is possibly TRBD1 (5 bases). This CDR3 has 13 residues. Deletions cut 5 bases from V and 2 bases from J, with 9 bases between. CDR1 DFQATT and CDR2 SNEGSKA come from the germline V gene (reference sequence). The DNA for the CDR3 is TGCAGTGCTCACCGACAGACTAATGAAAAACTGTTTTTT. Residues: CSAHRQTNEKLFF.

This clone was picked up a small number of times. The chain carries TRBV6-2 or TRBV6-3 and TRBJ2-1; no clear D. V was pared by 7 bases and J by 8 bases, with 18 bases between. The length of the CDR3 is 14 residues. CDR1 is MNHEY, CDR2 SVGEGT, per germline. The CDR3 DNA reads TGTGCCAGCATCCGTCTATCGCAAGATCATGAGCAGTTCTTC. The encoded protein is CASIRLSQDHEQFF.

In this sample, this clone turned up a few times. This sequence may be a read error, since a much larger clone differs from it by one base. The J gene is TRBJ2-6, the V gene TRBV20-1; D not certain. The CDR3 consists of 16 residues. CDR1 DFQATT and CDR2 SNEGSKA come from the germline V gene (reference sequence). V was cut by 5 bases and J by 4 bases, with 18 bases left in between. The CDR3 here is CSAGQCWPLGANVLTF. The CDR3 coding sequence is TGCAGTGCTGGCCAGTGTTGGCCGCTCGGGGCCAACGTCCTGACTTTC.

This clone has ten or more counts. The chain is built from TRBV12-3 or TRBV12-4 and TRBJ2-1; 10 bases line up with TRBD2. The CDR3 contains 16 residues. V lost 6 bases, J lost 1 base, and 6 bases stayed unmatched. The CDR3 region has the DNA TGTGCCAGCAGCTCGGAGCGGGAGGGGTCCTACAATGAGCAGTTCTTC. This translates into CASSSEREGSYNEQFF.

This chain joins TRBV20-1 and TRBJ2-7, with TRBD2 identical over 7 bases. The CDR3 extends over 15 amino acids. V gave up 0 bases and J gave up 2 bases; unmatched junction bases: 7. The germline gives CDR1 DFQATT, CDR2 SNEGSKA (reference sequence). This chain's CDR3 is CSARDSKAGPYEQYF. The CDR3 DNA reads as TGCAGTGCTAGAGATAGCAAAGCGGGGCCCTACGAGCAGTACTTC.

The chain is built from TRBV5-1 and TRBJ2-7, with 12 bases lining up with TRBD1. Trimming cost V 2 bases and J 5 bases; bases outside gene matches: 11. The CDR3 contains 17 residues. Germline V gene lookup returns CDR1 SGHRS and CDR2 YFSETQ. The CDR3 bases are TGCGCCAGCAGCTTTGTCTATCCGGGACAGGGGGCCGACGAGCAGTACTTC. It yields the protein CASSFVYPGQGADEQYF.

This clone was recorded a few times. Possible read error: a much larger clone is one base away. Other DNA sequences in the sample encode the same CDR3. The V gene is TRBV7-2, the J gene TRBJ2-7; D remains ambiguous. This CDR3 has 12 residues. Germline CDR1 SGHTA, CDR2 FQGNSA. The CDR3 DNA is TGCGCCAGCAGCGTTAATGTGTACGAGCAGTACTTC. Encoded protein: CASSVNVYEQYF.

This clone occurred many times. The chain carries TRBV5-1 and TRBJ1-1; possible D gene TRBD1, 6 bases. Germline CDR1 is SGHRS and CDR2 is YFSETQ. The CDR3 sequence is 14 residues long. V shed 7 bases and J shed 6 bases, with 19 bases lying between them. This CDR3 is CASALGHHGAEAFF. Written as DNA, the CDR3 is TGCGCCAGCGCCCTGGGACACCACGGGGCTGAAGCTTTCTTT.

In this sample, this clone turned up a few times. This chain links TRBV6-1 with TRBJ1-2; D may be TRBD1 (6 bases). The CDR3 is 13 amino acids. V lost 7 bases and J lost 4, with 13 bases in between. Germline CDR1 MNHNS, CDR2 SASEGT. The CDR3 here is CASIDRFGYGYTF. As DNA, the CDR3 is TGTGCCAGCATTGACAGGTTCGGCTATGGCTACACCTTC.

This clone turned up a few times. A much larger clone sits a single nucleotide away, making a read error possible. The V call is TRBV4-1, the J call TRBJ2-1; the D gene is possibly TRBD2 (5 bases). The CDR3 is made up of 13 amino acids. The germline V gene encodes CDR1 MGHRA and CDR2 YSYEKL. The CDR3 DNA reads TGCGCCAGCATCCAAGAGAGGGTTAGTGAGCAGTTCTTC. Its translation: CASIQERVSEQFF.

This clone was seen a few times. The chain couples TRBV4-1 to TRBJ1-1, with TRBD1 as a possible D gene (6 bases). V was cut by 0 bases and J by 1 base, with 9 bases left in between. Germline lookup yields CDR1 MGHRA and CDR2 YSYEKL. The CDR3 has 15 amino acids. In DNA, the CDR3 is TGCGCCAGCAGCCAAGAGGACAGAGAGAACACTGAAGCTTTCTTT. This gives the protein CASSQEDRENTEAFF.

To note about this clone: A clone one base away is much larger, so this may be a read error. The identical CDR3 is also encoded by other nucleotide sequences in the sample. V gene TRBV19 combines with J gene TRBJ2-3; a possible D gene is TRBD1 (6 bases). The CDR3 is 16 amino acids. Germline CDR1 and CDR2: LNHDA and SQIVND (reference sequence). CDR3 nucleotides: TGTGCCAGCGCCCAATCTCGGGAACCTCCAGGGGATACTCAGTATTTT. Its translation: CASAQSREPPGDTQYF.

The gene calls are TRBV20-1 and TRBJ2-7; D is perhaps TRBD2 (5 bases). V was trimmed by 7 bases and J by 1 base, leaving 20 bases between them. Per germline, CDR1 DFQATT and CDR2 SNEGSKA (reference sequence). The CDR3 is 15 amino acids. This CDR3 reads CSEIPLLEGSYEQYF. The CDR3 nucleotides read TGCAGTGAAATTCCGCTGCTAGAGGGATCCTACGAGCAGTACTTC.

This clone was observed at least ten times. This chain joins TRBV4-2 and TRBJ2-7; 9 nucleotides agree with TRBD1. Germline V gene sequence: CDR1 LGHNA, CDR2 YNFKEQ. This CDR3 region has 16 residues. Germline trimming cut 0 bases from V and 3 bases from J; bases unmatched to any gene: 6. CDR3 residues: CASSQDSRDRVYEQYF. Here the CDR3 DNA reads TGTGCCAGCAGCCAAGACTCCCGGGACAGGGTCTACGAGCAGTACTTC.

This clone appeared many times. In DNA form, the CDR3 reads TGTGCCACCAGCGTTCCTAGCGGGTCTAGCACAGATACGCAGTATTTT. It codes for CATSVPSGSSTDTQYF. The chain is built from TRBV24-1 and TRBJ2-3; 8 nucleotides agree with TRBD2. The length of the CDR3 is 16 residues. V shed 7 bases, J shed 0 bases, and the junction held 8 bases outside the gene matches. In germline, CDR1 is KGHDR, CDR2 SFDVKD.

This clone was seen more than once but under ten times. The CDR3 reads CASRPQDGFTYTQYF. CDR3 DNA sequence: TGTGCCAGCAGACCTCAAGACGGTTTCACGTATACGCAGTATTTT. This chain links TRBV28 with TRBJ2-3; D is unclear. Per germline, CDR1 MDHEN and CDR2 SYDVKM. The length of the CDR3 is 15 residues. The germline V and J ends were trimmed by 6 bases and 7 bases, with 20 bases remaining between them. The variable domain in full, with the rest retrieved from reference TRBV28 and TRBJ2-3, is DVKVTQSSRYLVKRTGEKVFLECVQDMDHENMFWYRQDPGLGLRLIYFSYDVKMKEKGDIPEGYSVSREKKERFSLILESASTNQTSMYLCASRPQDGFTYTQYFGPGTRLTVL.

This clone came up many times. A read error may produce the germline difference seen at one junction end. This chain uses TRBV30 with TRBJ2-7; D may correspond to TRBD1 or TRBD2 (5 bases each). The germline CDR1 and CDR2 sequences are GTSNPN and SVGIG (reference sequence). The CDR3 totals 13 residues. CDR3 region: CAWSAPGRADPLF. CDR3 DNA sequence: TGTGCCTGGAGTGCCCCAGGGCGGGCGGACCCTTTGTTC.

This clone was seen a few times. V usage is TRBV12-3 or TRBV12-4 and J usage is TRBJ2-7; 7 bases agree with TRBD2. V lost 5 bases, J lost 7 bases, and 17 bases stayed unmatched. This CDR3 has 16 amino acids. CDR3 in DNA: TGTGCCAGCAGTCAAATGGTACTAGCGTGTCATTCTGAGCAGTACTTC. Translating gives CASSQMVLACHSEQYF.

This clone was detected many times. The V call is TRBV30, the J call TRBJ2-3, with 9 bases lining up with TRBD1. V shed 7 bases, J shed 4 bases, and the junction held 6 bases outside the gene matches. The CDR3 extends over 13 amino acids. CDR1 GTSNPN and CDR2 SVGIG come from the germline V gene (reference sequence). CDR3: CAYGTGWADTQYF. For the CDR3, the DNA is TGTGCCTATGGGACAGGGTGGGCAGATACGCAGTATTTT.

In the case of this clone: Possible read error: a much larger clone is one base away. The CDR3 loop is CSARDYQGYEDEKLFF. Written as DNA, the CDR3 is TGCAGTGCTAGAGATTATCAGGGTTATGAGGATGAAAAATTGTTTTTT. The rearrangement uses TRBV20-1 and TRBJ1-4; D possibly corresponds to TRBD1 (5 bases). Germline lookup yields CDR1 DFQATT and CDR2 SNEGSKA (reference sequence). The CDR3 has 16 residues.

This clone turned up a few times. Compared with germline, one end of the junction differs, possibly owing to a read error. The chain is built from TRBV19 and TRBJ2-5; D remains ambiguous. In germline, CDR1 is LNHDA, CDR2 SQIVND (reference sequence). The CDR3 extends over 13 amino acids. This CDR3 reads CAISISPQDTQYF. DNA for the CDR3: TGTGCCATTAGTATCTCGCCCCAAGATACCCAGTACTTC.

In its sample, this clone was seen many times. The chain has TRBV7-8 and TRBJ1-3; 8 nucleotides agree with TRBD1. Trimming at V came to 5 bases and at J to 4 bases, leaving 4 bases not matched to a gene. Germline lookup yields CDR1 SGHVS and CDR2 FQNEAQ. This CDR3 spans 14 amino acids. The CDR3 nucleotides read TGTGCCAGCAGCGACGGGACAGGAGGAAACACCATATATTTT. Its translation: CASSDGTGGNTIYF. The variable domain in full, completed from reference TRBV7-8 and TRBJ1-3, reads GAGVSQSPRYKVAKRGQDVALRCDPISGHVSLFWYQQALGQGPEFLTYFQNEAQLDKSGLPSDRFFAERPEGSVSTLKIQRTQQEDSAVYLCASSDGTGGNTIYFGEGSWLTVV.

This clone was seen repeatedly, ten times or more. The chain joins TRBV4-2 to TRBJ2-1, with 13 bases identical to TRBD2. The V and J ends lost 6 bases and 7 bases, in that order; junction bases with no gene match: 9. CDR3 size: 16 residues. Germline lookup yields CDR1 LGHNA and CDR2 YNFKEQ. The CDR3 DNA reads TGTGCCAGCAGTCTAGGACTAGCGGGAGTTTGGAATGAGCAGTTCTTC. Its protein is CASSLGLAGVWNEQFF.

This clone was picked up many times. The chain recombines TRBV3-1 with TRBJ2-7, with 11 nucleotides matching TRBD2. Germline V gene data show CDR1 as LGHDT and CDR2 as YNNKEL (reference sequence). Germline trimming cut 5 bases from V and 9 bases from J; bases unmatched to any gene: 9. This CDR3 is built from 14 residues. In DNA form, the CDR3 reads TGTGCCAGCAGCGGAACTAGCGGGAGCGGAGGGCAGTACTTC. Its translation is CASSGTSGSGGQYF.